This record looks at one T cell receptor (beta chain) sequence and its context. The sample originates from a study of control samples from healthy donors and cancer patients. Trimming removed 0 bases at V and 0 bases at J, with 13 bases between. CDR1 is SGHRS, CDR2 YFSETQ, per germline. This CDR3 has 17 amino acids. The data were produced by immunoSEQ multiplex PCR, yet TCRdb's version contains in-frame clones alone and is incomplete. The sample holds about 160,000 clones, approximately 92% seen once. The sequenced sample was blood. The sequence was obtained from an older woman in good health. The rearrangement links TRBV5-1 to TRBJ2-1; D gene unclear. CDR3: CASSLARLHSSYNEQFF. CDR3 DNA sequence: TGCGCCAGCAGCTTGGCTAGGCTACACAGCTCCTACAATGAGCAGTTCTTC.